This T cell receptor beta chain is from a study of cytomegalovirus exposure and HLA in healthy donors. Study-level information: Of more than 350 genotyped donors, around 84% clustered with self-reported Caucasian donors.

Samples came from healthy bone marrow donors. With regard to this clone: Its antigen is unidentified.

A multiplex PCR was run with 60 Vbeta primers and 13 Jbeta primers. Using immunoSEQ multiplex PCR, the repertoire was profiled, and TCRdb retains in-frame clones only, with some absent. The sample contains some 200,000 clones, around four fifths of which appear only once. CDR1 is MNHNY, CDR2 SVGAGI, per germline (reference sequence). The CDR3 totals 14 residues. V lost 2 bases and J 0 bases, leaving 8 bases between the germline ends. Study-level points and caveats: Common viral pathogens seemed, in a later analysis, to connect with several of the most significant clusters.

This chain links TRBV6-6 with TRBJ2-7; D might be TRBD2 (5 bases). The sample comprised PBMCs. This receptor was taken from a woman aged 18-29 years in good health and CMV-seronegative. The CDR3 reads CASSYGRASYEQYF. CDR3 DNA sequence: TGTGCCAGCAGTTACGGGCGGGCCTCCTACGAGCAGTACTTC.